This T cell receptor beta chain was recovered during a study of response to subunit inactivated influenza vaccine. General observations from the study: After each seasonal influenza vaccination, few new T cells are recruited, the authors suggested.

With respect to this clonotype: Its specificity is unknown.

CDR1 is SGHDN, CDR2 FVKESK, per germline. The CDR3 contains 18 residues. J was trimmed by 1 base and V by 4 bases; bases with no gene match: 10. TCRdb re-called the RT-PCR reads through MiXCR, storing one row per CDR3 protein. The data contain about 570,000 distinct CDR3 sequences, approximately 10% of them seen just once; the ten biggest clones take up about 10%. The sample also formed part of further work on T cells expressing NK-cell markers. From that study: Synthesis of TCR beta cDNA relied on 5'RACE template switching carrying UMIs. The authors applied an anti-gamma-delta TCR antibody in several experiments, and it restricted sorting to alpha-beta TCR T cells. For roughly 6 donors, the dominant NKG2C+ clonotypes made up about 1.0-8% of their CD8+ T cells. The CD3+CD56-NKG2C+ fraction was also led by these clonotypes in several donors.

The starting material was PBMCs from blood, obtained on the day of vaccination. The TCR comes from a man aged 45 to 65 who received an inactivated influenza vaccine. The J gene is TRBJ2-5, the V gene TRBV14, with 12 bases identical to TRBD2. The CDR3 DNA reads TGTGCCAGCAGCCCCCCTTTTTCTAGCGGGAGGGTCCAAGAGACCCAGTACTTC. Amino acid sequence: CASSPPFSSGRVQETQYF.